The present T cell receptor (beta chain) was sequenced within a study of control samples from healthy donors and cancer patients. CDR3 length equals 13 residues. Trimming stripped 2 bases from V and 3 bases from J, with 7 bases between. CDR1 SGHTA and CDR2 FQGNSA come from the germline V gene. Profiling relied on immunoSEQ multiplex PCR, and the TCRdb table lists in-frame clones only, not all of them. The sample carries over 150,000 clones, more than 85% recorded once. Sequenced: blood. This receptor was identified in a woman between 40 and 50 years old in good health. The chain joins TRBV7-2 to TRBJ1-1, with D tentatively TRBD1 (6 bases). This chain's CDR3 is CASSLNRDTEAFF. In DNA, the CDR3 is TGTGCCAGCAGCTTAAACAGGGACACTGAAGCTTTCTTT.